One T cell receptor beta chain is described in this entry. Its antigen is unknown. The germline V gene has CDR1 SGHRS and CDR2 YFSETQ. The trim removed 5 bases at V and 3 bases at J, leaving 1 base unmatched. There are 13 residues in the CDR3. This entry belongs to a study of blood T cells in healthy people across ages. Study-wide findings and caveats: A roughly linear age-dependent decrease characterized TCR beta diversity per million T cells.

A sample-barcoded 5' primer and a J-beta primer mix were used in a second PCR of about 7 to 12 cycles. TCRdb processed the 5' RACE reads anew with MiXCR; each CDR3 protein has one entry. The data show hundreds of thousands of distinct CDR3 sequences, roughly 25% seen once. The same specimen was also included in a second study, on T cells of mothers and their children. That source adds: The search for persistent microchimeric T cell clones detected none.

Input material: blood. This sequence joins TRBV5-1 and TRBJ2-7; 11 bases align to TRBD2. The sequence derives from a boy aged 10-17 years in good health. This CDR3 is CASRGTSGYEQYF. CDR3 coding DNA: TGCGCCAGCAGAGGGACTAGCGGCTACGAGCAGTACTTC.